This T cell receptor beta chain was captured by sequencing in a study of T cells in Graves' hyperthyroidism and ophthalmopathy. The TCR beta CDR3 regions underwent amplification using RNA transcripts as the source. First-round RT-PCR with HTBI primers amplified the TCR CDR3 region. Each CDR3 protein gets one entry after TCRdb re-called the multiplex PCR reads with MiXCR. The sample carries roughly 500,000 distinct CDR3 sequences, around 50% recorded once. Worth noting for this clonotype: Its antigen is unknown.

CDR1 is LNHDA and CDR2 is SQIVND in the germline V gene (reference sequence). CDR3 length: 15 residues. V lost 6 bases to trimming and J lost 2 bases; unmatched junction nucleotides: 10. Not enrolled were patients with uncontrolled infection, other autoimmune disease, pregnancy or lactation. Diagnostic decisions used clinical symptoms, serum thyroxine and TRAb, thyroid ultrasound and orbital computed tomography. Study results and caveats: Most clonotypes that expanded in the thyroid above 0.001 also showed up in blood. A 13 V-J signature model discriminated ophthalmopathy versus stable hyperthyroidism.

This TCR came from an adult woman with Graves' disease, either hyperthyroidism or ophthalmopathy (not recorded which). The chain combines TRBV19 with TRBJ2-7; 7 bases are shared with TRBD1. Sequences were obtained from peripheral blood or thyroid tissue (not recorded which). The CDR3 DNA is TGTGCCAGTAGCCTCGGGACAGTCGGGGCCTACGAGCAGTACTTC. Translated, it gives CASSLGTVGAYEQYF.